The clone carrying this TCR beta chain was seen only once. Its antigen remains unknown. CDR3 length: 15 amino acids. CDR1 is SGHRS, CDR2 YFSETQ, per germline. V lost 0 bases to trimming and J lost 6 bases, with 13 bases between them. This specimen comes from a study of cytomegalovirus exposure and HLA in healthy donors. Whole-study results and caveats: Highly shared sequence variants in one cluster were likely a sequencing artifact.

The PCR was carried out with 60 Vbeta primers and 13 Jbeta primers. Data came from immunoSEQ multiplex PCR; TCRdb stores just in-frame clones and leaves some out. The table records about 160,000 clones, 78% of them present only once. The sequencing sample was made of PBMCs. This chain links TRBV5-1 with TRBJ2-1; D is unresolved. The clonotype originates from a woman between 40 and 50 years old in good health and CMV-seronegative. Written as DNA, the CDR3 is TGCGCCAGCAGCTTGGAACAGTACCTTCTCAATGAGCAGTTCTTC. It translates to CASSLEQYLLNEQFF.